Each of the 26 T cell receptor beta chains below was sequenced from the same sample in a study of cytomegalovirus exposure and HLA in healthy donors. Using immunoSEQ multiplex PCR, the repertoire was profiled, and TCRdb retains in-frame clones only, with some absent. The top ten hold less than 2.5% of the sample, which has 150,000 to 180,000 clones, about 82% seen once. Sequenced sample: PBMCs. Source of these receptors: a human donor in good health.

This sequence joins TRBV5-1 and TRBJ2-5, with TRBD1 matching 8 bases. Germline assignment: CDR1 SGHRS and CDR2 YFSETQ. CDR3 length: 13 amino acids. V shed 4 bases and J 3 bases; nucleotides not matched to a gene: 2. In DNA, the CDR3 is TGCGCCAGCAGCAAACAGGGGGAAGAGACCCAGTACTTC. Translating gives CASSKQGEETQYF.

The chain carries TRBV28 and TRBJ1-2; no definite D call. The CDR3 is 14 residues long. Germline V CDR1 and CDR2: MDHEN, SYDVKM. The ends were cut back, 8 bases at V and 4 bases at J, with 17 bases in the middle. CDR3 sequence reads: CASHSRGPVYGYTF. The CDR3 DNA reads as TGTGCCAGCCATTCGCGGGGTCCGGTCTATGGCTACACCTTC.

The V call is TRBV6-1, the J call TRBJ1-2; D gene ambiguous. Germline CDR1 and CDR2: MNHNS and SASEGT. V was cut by 0 bases and J by 1 base, with 6 bases left in between. This CDR3 region has 14 residues. The CDR3 nucleotides are TGTGCCAGCAGTGAAGCGCGAGGTAACTATGGCTACACCTTC. It codes for CASSEARGNYGYTF.

This chain joins TRBV5-6 and TRBJ2-7; 9 nucleotides align to TRBD1. The CDR3 has 15 amino acids. Trimming cost V 5 bases and J 4 bases; bases outside gene matches: 10. CDR1 SGHDT and CDR2 YYEEEE come from the germline V gene. The chain's CDR3 is CASSSSGTGIYEQYF. The CDR3 coding sequence is TGTGCCAGCAGTTCCTCCGGGACAGGGATTTACGAGCAGTACTTC.

This sequence joins TRBV6-6 and TRBJ1-2; TRBD1 agrees at 11 bases. J gave up 6 bases and V 0 bases, and 0 bases lay outside the gene matches. The germline gives CDR1 MNHNY, CDR2 SVGAGI (reference sequence). CDR3 length: 14 amino acids. The CDR3 loop is CASSYSDRGHGYTF. In DNA, the CDR3 is TGTGCCAGCAGTTACTCGGACAGGGGGCATGGCTACACCTTC.

J is TRBJ2-7 and V is TRBV6-5, with D perhaps TRBD1 (5 bases). This CDR3 is built from 14 residues. Trimming cost V 2 bases and J 6 bases, with 14 bases left between them. Germline CDR1 reads MNHEY; CDR2 reads SVGAGI. The CDR3 protein is CASSYQGGMGEQYF. The CDR3 DNA follows: TGTGCCAGCAGTTACCAGGGTGGTATGGGCGAGCAGTACTTC.

The chain employs TRBV5-1 and TRBJ2-7; 8 bases fit TRBD2. J lost 4 bases, V lost 2 bases, and 5 bases had no gene match. Per the germline V gene, CDR1 is SGHRS and CDR2 is YFSETQ. The CDR3 covers 14 residues. The CDR3 DNA is TGCGCCAGCAGCTTAACGTCGGGGGGGTACGAGCAGTACTTC. Translation gives CASSLTSGGYEQYF.

The rearrangement joins TRBV30 to TRBJ1-5, with D hard to call. CDR1 GTSNPN and CDR2 SVGIG come from the germline V gene (reference sequence). This CDR3 comprises 16 residues. Trimming took 5 bases from V and 2 from J, leaving 19 bases between them. CDR3 coding DNA: TGTGCCTGGCGTAATCCGGCGGTTAATGGCAATCAGCCCCAGCATTTT. Translating it yields CAWRNPAVNGNQPQHF.

This clone showed up just a few times. This chain links TRBV18 with TRBJ2-2; D is possibly TRBD1 (5 bases). Germline CDR1 is KGHSH and CDR2 is LQKENI. Trimming shortened V by 1 base and J by 4 bases, and 16 bases separated the two germline ends. There are 17 residues in the CDR3. The CDR3 loop is CASSPLGQGDSTGELFF. Here the CDR3 DNA reads TGTGCCAGCTCACCACTGGGGCAGGGTGATAGCACCGGGGAGCTGTTTTTT.

The chain combines TRBV2 with TRBJ2-3; TRBD2 aligns across 10 bases. There are 16 residues in the CDR3. Germline trimming cut 3 bases from V and 5 bases from J; bases unmatched to any gene: 8. Germline V gene data show CDR1 as SNHLY and CDR2 as FYNNEI. The CDR3 DNA reads TGTGCCAGCAGTGAGGGGAAGCGGGGGGGTAGAGATACGCAGTATTTT. Amino acids: CASSEGKRGGRDTQYF.

The chain carries TRBV19 and TRBJ1-5, with a weak D call TRBD1 (5 bases). This CDR3 is 14 amino acids long. V lost 5 bases to trimming and J lost 3 bases, with 11 bases between them. In germline, CDR1 is LNHDA, CDR2 SQIVND (reference sequence). The CDR3 region is CASSVGTNNQPQHF. The CDR3 DNA follows: TGTGCCAGTAGTGTCGGGACTAACAATCAGCCCCAGCATTTT.

This clone appeared a few times. The chain recombines TRBV10-3 with TRBJ2-7; D is uncertain. Germline V gene data show CDR1 as ENHRY and CDR2 as SYGVKD. Trimming took 5 bases from V and 3 from J, leaving 11 bases between them. The CDR3 loop spans 13 amino acids. The DNA for the CDR3 is TGTGCCATCAGTAAGACTGCGTACTACGAGCAGTACTTC. This sequence encodes CAISKTAYYEQYF.

This clone was recorded once. The chain recombines TRBV7-9 with TRBJ2-2, with 8 bases identical to TRBD1. Germline loops: CDR1 SEHNR, CDR2 FQNEAQ (reference sequence). CDR3 length: 16 amino acids. The trim removed 8 bases at V and 6 bases at J, leaving 14 bases unmatched. CDR3 sequence reads: CASRGTGTGEAGELFF. The CDR3 coding sequence is TGTGCCAGCCGGGGTACAGGGACAGGAGAAGCCGGGGAGCTGTTTTTT.

The gene calls are TRBV29-1 and TRBJ1-2; possibly TRBD1 for D (6 bases). Trimming took off 2 bases at V and 8 bases at J, with 18 bases between the two ends. This CDR3 has 14 residues. The germline CDR1 and CDR2 sequences are SQVTM and ANQGSEA. The CDR3 protein is CSVETGFVPFGYTF. CDR3 nucleotides: TGCAGCGTTGAAACAGGGTTTGTCCCTTTCGGCTACACCTTC. The whole variable domain, remainder taken from reference TRBV29-1 and TRBJ1-2, is SAVISQKPSRDICQRGTSLTIQCQVDSQVTMMFWYRQQPGQSLTLIATANQGSEATYESGFVIDKFPISRPNLTFSTLTVSNMSPEDSSIYLCSVETGFVPFGYTFGSGTRLTVV.

This CDR3 reads CASSQETLNTGELFF. CDR3 nucleotides: TGCGCCAGCAGCCAAGAAACATTGAACACCGGGGAGCTGTTTTTT. The rearrangement links TRBV4-1 to TRBJ2-2; no definite D call. This CDR3 region has 15 residues. Germline assignment: CDR1 MGHRA and CDR2 YSYEKL. The V and J ends lost 0 bases and 1 base respectively, with 6 bases between them.

The chain carries TRBV9 and TRBJ2-3, with a tentative D call TRBD1 (7 bases). V lost 0 bases and J 4 bases, leaving 18 bases between the germline ends. This CDR3 spans 17 amino acids. CDR1 SGDLS and CDR2 YYNGEE come from the germline V gene. The CDR3, as DNA: TGTGCCAGCAGCGTAGGGAGGGCAGGGGGTCACGCAGATACGCAGTATTTT. Translating it yields CASSVGRAGGHADTQYF. Complete variable domain (other parts from reference TRBV9 and TRBJ2-3): DSGVTQTPKHLITATGQRVTLRCSPRSGDLSVYWYQQSLDQGLQFLIQYYNGEERAKGNILERFSAQQFPDLHSELNLSSLELGDSALYFCASSVGRAGGHADTQYFGPGTRLTVL.

The chain recombines TRBV12-5 with TRBJ1-1; D perhaps matches TRBD1 (6 bases). Germline V CDR1 and CDR2: LGHNT, FRNRAP. V lost 8 bases and J lost 1, with 17 bases in between. This CDR3 spans 15 amino acids. CDR3 residues: CASRIQGGRNTEAFF. The CDR3 nucleotides read TGTGCTAGTCGAATTCAAGGGGGAAGGAACACTGAAGCTTTCTTT.

The CDR3 loop is CAWSPRTGASSGNTIYF. In DNA, the CDR3 is TGTGCCTGGAGTCCCCGGACAGGGGCAAGCTCTGGAAACACCATATATTTT. The chain couples TRBV30 to TRBJ1-3; 9 bases map to TRBD1. V shed 2 bases, J shed 0 bases, and the junction held 8 bases outside the gene matches. CDR1 and CDR2 (germline): GTSNPN, SVGIG (reference sequence). The CDR3 has 17 residues.

V and J are TRBV6-5 and TRBJ2-3; 8 bases map to TRBD2. V shed 5 bases, J shed 7 bases, and the junction held 8 bases outside the gene matches. This CDR3 contains 14 residues. Germline CDR1 and CDR2: MNHEY and SVGAGI. The chain's CDR3 is CASSNQREINTQYF. CDR3 nucleotide sequence: TGTGCCAGCAGTAACCAGCGGGAGATCAATACGCAGTATTTT.

The rearrangement links TRBV5-4 to TRBJ1-6; 10 bases align to TRBD1. This CDR3 has 16 amino acids. Germline CDR1 is SGHNT and CDR2 is YYREEE (reference sequence). V dropped 9 bases and J dropped 0; count of bases not matched to a gene: 6. CDR3 DNA: TGTGCCACCAGGACAGGGGGTAGCTCCTATAATTCACCCCTCCACTTT. Amino acid sequence: CATRTGGSSYNSPLHF.

The V gene is TRBV4-3, the J gene TRBJ1-2, with 8 nucleotides matching TRBD1. Trimming removed 0 bases from V and 3 bases from J; junction bases left unmatched: 6. There are 16 residues in the CDR3. Germline V gene sequence: CDR1 LGHNA, CDR2 YSLEER. CDR3 DNA sequence: TGCGCCAGCAGCCAAGATGGACAGGGAGGGGACTATGGCTACACCTTC. Its protein is CASSQDGQGGDYGYTF.

CDR3 amino acids: CASSRFNEQFF. The CDR3 DNA is TGTGCCAGCAGCCGGTTCAATGAGCAGTTCTTC. The rearrangement links TRBV5-4 to TRBJ2-1; D is ambiguous. V was clipped by 4 bases and J by 6 bases, with 5 bases between them. The germline CDR1 and CDR2 sequences are SGHNT and YYREEE (reference sequence). This CDR3 has 11 residues.

This clone was detected many times. The rearrangement joins TRBV7-6 to TRBJ2-7; possible D gene TRBD1, 5 bases. The germline V gene encodes CDR1 SGHVS and CDR2 FNYEAQ. The V gene lost 1 base and the J gene lost 2 bases, with 12 bases spanning the gap. The CDR3 sequence is 15 residues long. The CDR3 loop is CASSLEGEETYEQYF. The CDR3 coding sequence is TGTGCCAGCAGCTTAGAAGGGGAAGAAACCTACGAGCAGTACTTC.

The chain carries TRBV29-1 and TRBJ1-1; maybe TRBD1 (5 bases). This CDR3 is built from 12 residues. Per the germline V gene, CDR1 is SQVTM and CDR2 is ANQGSEA. V dropped 4 bases and J dropped 7 bases, with 13 bases sitting between them. The CDR3 bases are TGCAGCGTTGGGGGAGGGACGGATGAAGCTTTCTTT. It is translated as CSVGGGTDEAFF.

The chain joins TRBV5-1 to TRBJ2-1; the D is unclear. Germline values: CDR1 SGHRS, CDR2 YFSETQ. CDR3 length: 12 residues. The V and J ends lost 1 base and 9 bases respectively, with 8 bases between them. CDR3 nucleotides: TGCGCCAGCAGCTTGAACAGCCTTGAGCAGTTCTTC. It encodes CASSLNSLEQFF.

This chain uses TRBV4-1 with TRBJ2-1, with 11 bases identical to TRBD2. This CDR3 comprises 16 residues. Losses at the gene ends were 1 base for V and 6 bases for J; bases not matched to a gene: 5. Germline V gene sequence: CDR1 MGHRA, CDR2 YSYEKL. The DNA for the CDR3 is TGCGCCAGCAGCCAAGTACTAGCGGGAGTTTTCAATGAGCAGTTCTTC. Protein: CASSQVLAGVFNEQFF.